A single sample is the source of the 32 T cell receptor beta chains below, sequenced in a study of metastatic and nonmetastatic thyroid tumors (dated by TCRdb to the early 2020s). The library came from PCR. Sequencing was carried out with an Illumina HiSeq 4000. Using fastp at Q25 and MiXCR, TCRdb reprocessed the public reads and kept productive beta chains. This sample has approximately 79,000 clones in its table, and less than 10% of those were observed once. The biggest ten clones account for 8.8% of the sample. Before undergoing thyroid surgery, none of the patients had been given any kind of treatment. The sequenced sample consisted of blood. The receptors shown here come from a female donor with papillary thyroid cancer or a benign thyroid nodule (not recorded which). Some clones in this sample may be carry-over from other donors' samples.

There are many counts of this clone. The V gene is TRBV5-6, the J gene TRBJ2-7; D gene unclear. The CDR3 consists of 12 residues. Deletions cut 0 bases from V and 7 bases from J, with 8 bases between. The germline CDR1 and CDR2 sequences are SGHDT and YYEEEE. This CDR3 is CASSLEEWEQYF. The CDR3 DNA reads TGTGCCAGCAGCTTGGAGGAGTGGGAGCAGTACTTC.

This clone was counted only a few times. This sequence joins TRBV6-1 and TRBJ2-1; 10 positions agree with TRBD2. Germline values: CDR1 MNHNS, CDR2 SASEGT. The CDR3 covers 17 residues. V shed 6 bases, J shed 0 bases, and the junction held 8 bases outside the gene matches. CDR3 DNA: TGTGCCAGCAGGGAGCGGGGGGGCATAAGCTCCTACAATGAGCAGTTCTTC. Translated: CASRERGGISSYNEQFF.

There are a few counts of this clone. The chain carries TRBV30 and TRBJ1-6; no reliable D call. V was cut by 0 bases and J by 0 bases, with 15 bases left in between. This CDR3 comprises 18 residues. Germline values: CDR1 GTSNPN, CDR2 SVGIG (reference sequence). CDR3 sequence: CAWSVPPPWDSYNSPLHF. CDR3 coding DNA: TGTGCCTGGAGTGTACCCCCCCCCTGGGACTCCTATAATTCACCCCTCCACTTT. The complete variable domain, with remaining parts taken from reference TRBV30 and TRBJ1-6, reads SQTIHQWPATLVQPVGSPLSLECTVEGTSNPNLYWYRQAAGRGLQLLFYSVGIGQISSEVPQNLSASRPQDRQFILSSKKLLLSDSGFYLCAWSVPPPWDSYNSPLHFGNGTRLTVT.

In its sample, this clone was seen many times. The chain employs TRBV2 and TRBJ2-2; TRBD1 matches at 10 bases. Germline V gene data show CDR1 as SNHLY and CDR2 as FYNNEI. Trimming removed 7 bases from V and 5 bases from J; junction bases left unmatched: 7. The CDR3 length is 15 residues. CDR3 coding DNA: TGTGCCAGCAAGCGACAGGGGGCGCGTACCGGGGAGCTGTTTTTT. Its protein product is CASKRQGARTGELFF.

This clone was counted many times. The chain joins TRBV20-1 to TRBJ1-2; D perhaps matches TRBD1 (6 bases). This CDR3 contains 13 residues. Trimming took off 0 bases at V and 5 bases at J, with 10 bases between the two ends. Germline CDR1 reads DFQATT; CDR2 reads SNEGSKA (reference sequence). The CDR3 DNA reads TGCAGTGCTAGAGATAGGGGGGAGTATGGCTACACCTTC. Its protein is CSARDRGEYGYTF.

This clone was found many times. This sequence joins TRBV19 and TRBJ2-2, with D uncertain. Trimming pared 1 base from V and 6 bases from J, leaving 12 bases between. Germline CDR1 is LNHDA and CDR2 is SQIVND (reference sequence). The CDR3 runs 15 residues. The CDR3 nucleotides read TGTGCCAGTAGTATAGGAGTCCGGATAGCCGGGGAGCTGTTTTTT. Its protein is CASSIGVRIAGELFF.

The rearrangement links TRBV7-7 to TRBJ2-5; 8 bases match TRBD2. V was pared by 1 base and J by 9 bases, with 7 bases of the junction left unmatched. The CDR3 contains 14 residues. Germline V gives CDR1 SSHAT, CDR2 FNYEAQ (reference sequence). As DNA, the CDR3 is TGTGCCAGCAGCTTAGACGGGGGGGAGGAGGCCCAGTACTTC. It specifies CASSLDGGEEAQYF.

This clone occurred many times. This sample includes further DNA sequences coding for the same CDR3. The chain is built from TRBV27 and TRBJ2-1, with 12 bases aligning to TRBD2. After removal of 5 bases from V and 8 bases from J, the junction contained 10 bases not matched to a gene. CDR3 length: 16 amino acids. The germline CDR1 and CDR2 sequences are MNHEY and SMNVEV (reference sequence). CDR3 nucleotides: TGTGCCAGCAGTCCCATACTAGCGGGGGGCCTCGATGAGCAGTTCTTC. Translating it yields CASSPILAGGLDEQFF.

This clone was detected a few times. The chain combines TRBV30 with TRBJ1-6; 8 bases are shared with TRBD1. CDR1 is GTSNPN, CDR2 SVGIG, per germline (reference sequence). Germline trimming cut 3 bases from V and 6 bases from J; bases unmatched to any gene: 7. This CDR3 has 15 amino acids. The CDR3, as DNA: TGTGCCTGGAGCGAAGGACAGGGAGGTAATTCACCCCTCCACTTT. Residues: CAWSEGQGGNSPLHF.

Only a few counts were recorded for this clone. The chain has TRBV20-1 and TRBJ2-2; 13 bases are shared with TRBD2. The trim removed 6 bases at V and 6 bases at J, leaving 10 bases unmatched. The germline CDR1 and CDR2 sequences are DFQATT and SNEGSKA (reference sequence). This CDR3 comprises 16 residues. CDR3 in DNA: TGCAGTGCCACGGGACTAGCGGGGAGTTACGCCGGGGAGCTGTTTTTT. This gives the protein CSATGLAGSYAGELFF.

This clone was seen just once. CDR3 sequence: CSASPTGGRHSNQPQHF. DNA for the CDR3: TGCAGTGCTAGTCCGACAGGGGGAAGGCATAGCAATCAGCCCCAGCATTTT. V usage is TRBV20-1 and J usage is TRBJ1-5; 9 bases map to TRBD1. The CDR3 loop spans 17 amino acids. The V gene end was trimmed by 3 bases and the J gene end by 0 bases; junction bases not matched to a gene: 9. Germline V gene data show CDR1 as DFQATT and CDR2 as SNEGSKA (reference sequence).

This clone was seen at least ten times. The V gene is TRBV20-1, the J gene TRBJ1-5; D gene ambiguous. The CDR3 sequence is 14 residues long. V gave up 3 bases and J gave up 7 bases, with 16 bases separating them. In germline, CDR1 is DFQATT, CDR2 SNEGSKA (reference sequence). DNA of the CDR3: TGCAGTGCTAGTTACGGGCAGGTCAGACAGCCCCAGCATTTT. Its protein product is CSASYGQVRQPQHF.

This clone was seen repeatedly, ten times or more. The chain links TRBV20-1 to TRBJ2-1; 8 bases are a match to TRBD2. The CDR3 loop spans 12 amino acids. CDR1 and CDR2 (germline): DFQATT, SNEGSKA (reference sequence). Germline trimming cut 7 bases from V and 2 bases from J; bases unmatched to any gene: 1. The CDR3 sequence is CSVSGAYNEQFF. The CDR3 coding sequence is TGCAGTGTTAGCGGGGCCTACAATGAGCAGTTCTTC.

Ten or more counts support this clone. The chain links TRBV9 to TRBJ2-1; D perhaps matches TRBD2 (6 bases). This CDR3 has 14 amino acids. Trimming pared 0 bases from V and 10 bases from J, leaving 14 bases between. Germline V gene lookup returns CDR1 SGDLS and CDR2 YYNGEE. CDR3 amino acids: CASSVVWGSGEQFF. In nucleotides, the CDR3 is TGTGCCAGCAGCGTAGTGTGGGGAAGCGGGGAGCAGTTCTTC.

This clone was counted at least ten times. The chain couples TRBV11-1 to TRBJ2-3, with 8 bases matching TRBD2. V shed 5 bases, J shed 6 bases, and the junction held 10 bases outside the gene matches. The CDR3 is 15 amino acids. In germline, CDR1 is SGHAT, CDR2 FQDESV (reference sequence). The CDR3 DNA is TGTGCCAGCAGCCCTAGCGGGCCCCGGGCGGATACGCAGTATTTT. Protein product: CASSPSGPRADTQYF.

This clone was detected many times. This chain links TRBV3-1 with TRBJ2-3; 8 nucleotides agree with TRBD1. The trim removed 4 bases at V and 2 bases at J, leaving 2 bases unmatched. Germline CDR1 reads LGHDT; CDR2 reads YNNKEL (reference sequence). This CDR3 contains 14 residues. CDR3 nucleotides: TGTGCCAGCAGCCTCAGGGGGCCCACAGATACGCAGTATTTT. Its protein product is CASSLRGPTDTQYF.

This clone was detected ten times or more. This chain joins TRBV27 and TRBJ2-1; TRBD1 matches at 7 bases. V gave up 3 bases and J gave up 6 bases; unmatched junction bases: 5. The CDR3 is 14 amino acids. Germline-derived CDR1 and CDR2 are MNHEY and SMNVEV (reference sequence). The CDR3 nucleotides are TGTGCCAGCAGTTTGACAGGGTTCCCCAATGAGCAGTTCTTC. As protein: CASSLTGFPNEQFF.

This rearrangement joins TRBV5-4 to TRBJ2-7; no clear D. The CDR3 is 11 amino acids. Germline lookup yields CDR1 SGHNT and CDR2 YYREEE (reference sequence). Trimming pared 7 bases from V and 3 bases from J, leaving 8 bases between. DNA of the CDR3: TGTGCCAGCCAGGACGGCTACGAGCAGTACTTC. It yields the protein CASQDGYEQYF.

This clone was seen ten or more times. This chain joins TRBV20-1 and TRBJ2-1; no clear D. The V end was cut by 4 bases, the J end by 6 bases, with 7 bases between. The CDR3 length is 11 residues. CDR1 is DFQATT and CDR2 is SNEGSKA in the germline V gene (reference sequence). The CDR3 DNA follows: TGCAGTGCTAACCTCGTCAATGAGCAGTTCTTC. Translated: CSANLVNEQFF.

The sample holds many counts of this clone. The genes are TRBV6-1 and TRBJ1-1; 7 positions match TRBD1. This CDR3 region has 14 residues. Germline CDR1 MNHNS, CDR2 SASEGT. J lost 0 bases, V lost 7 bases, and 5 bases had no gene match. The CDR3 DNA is TGTGCCAGCACGACAGGGCGATTGAACACTGAAGCTTTCTTT. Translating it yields CASTTGRLNTEAFF.

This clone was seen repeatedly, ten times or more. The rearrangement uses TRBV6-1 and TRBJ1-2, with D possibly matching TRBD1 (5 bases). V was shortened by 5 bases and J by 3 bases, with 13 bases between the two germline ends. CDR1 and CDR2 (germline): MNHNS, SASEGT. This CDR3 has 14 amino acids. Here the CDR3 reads CASSFRALDYGYTF. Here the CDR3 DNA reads TGTGCCAGCAGTTTCAGGGCATTAGACTATGGCTACACCTTC.

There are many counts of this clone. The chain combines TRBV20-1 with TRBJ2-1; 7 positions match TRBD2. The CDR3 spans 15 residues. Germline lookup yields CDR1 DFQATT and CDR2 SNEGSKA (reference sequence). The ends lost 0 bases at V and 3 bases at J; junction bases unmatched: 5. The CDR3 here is CSARDWSSGYNEQFF. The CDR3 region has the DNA TGCAGTGCTAGAGATTGGTCTAGCGGCTACAATGAGCAGTTCTTC.

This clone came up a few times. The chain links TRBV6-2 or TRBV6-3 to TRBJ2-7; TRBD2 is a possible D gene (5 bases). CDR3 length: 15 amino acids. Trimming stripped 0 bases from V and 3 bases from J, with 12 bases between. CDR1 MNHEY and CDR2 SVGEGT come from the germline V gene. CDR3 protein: CASSYSVGGLYEQYF. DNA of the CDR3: TGTGCCAGCAGTTACTCGGTTGGAGGCCTCTACGAGCAGTACTTC.

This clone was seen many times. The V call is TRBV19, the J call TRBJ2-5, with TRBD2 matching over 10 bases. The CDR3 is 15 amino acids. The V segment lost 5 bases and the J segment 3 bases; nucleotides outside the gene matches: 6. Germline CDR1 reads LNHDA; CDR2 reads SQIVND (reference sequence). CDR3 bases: TGTGCCAGTAGTTCATGGCTAGCGGGGGAAGAGACCCAGTACTTC. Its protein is CASSSWLAGEETQYF.

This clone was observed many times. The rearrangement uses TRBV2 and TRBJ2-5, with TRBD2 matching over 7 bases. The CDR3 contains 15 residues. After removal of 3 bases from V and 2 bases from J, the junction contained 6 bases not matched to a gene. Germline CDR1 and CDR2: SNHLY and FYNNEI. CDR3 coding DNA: TGTGCCAGCAGTGAGTGGAGGACTAGACAAGAGACCCAGTACTTC. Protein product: CASSEWRTRQETQYF.

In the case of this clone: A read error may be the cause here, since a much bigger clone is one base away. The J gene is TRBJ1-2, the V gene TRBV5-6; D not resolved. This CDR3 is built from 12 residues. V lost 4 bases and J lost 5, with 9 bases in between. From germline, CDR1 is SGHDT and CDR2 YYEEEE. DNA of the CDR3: TGTGCCAGCAGCATTGGTAGGTATGGCTACACCTTC. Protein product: CASSIGRYGYTF.

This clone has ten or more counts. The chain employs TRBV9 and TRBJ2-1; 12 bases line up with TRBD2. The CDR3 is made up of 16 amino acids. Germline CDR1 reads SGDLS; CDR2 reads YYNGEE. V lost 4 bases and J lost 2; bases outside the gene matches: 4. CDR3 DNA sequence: TGTGCCAGCAGCATAAGACTAGCGGGGGCCTACAATGAGCAGTTCTTC. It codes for CASSIRLAGAYNEQFF.

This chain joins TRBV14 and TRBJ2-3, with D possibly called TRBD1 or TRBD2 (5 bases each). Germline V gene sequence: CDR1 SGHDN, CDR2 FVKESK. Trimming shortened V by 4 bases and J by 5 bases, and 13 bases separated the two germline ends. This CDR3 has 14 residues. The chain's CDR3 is CASSRDPVGDTQYF. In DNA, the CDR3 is TGTGCCAGCAGCCGGGACCCGGTTGGAGATACGCAGTATTTT.

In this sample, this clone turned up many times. Here the CDR3 reads CATSDLGLGTDTQYF. The CDR3 DNA is TGTGCCACCAGTGATTTGGGACTAGGGACAGATACGCAGTATTTT. V gene TRBV24-1 combines with J gene TRBJ2-3; 7 nucleotides match TRBD2. Germline V lookup: CDR1 KGHDR, CDR2 SFDVKD. The CDR3 contains 15 residues. V shed 0 bases, J shed 3 bases, and the junction held 2 bases outside the gene matches.

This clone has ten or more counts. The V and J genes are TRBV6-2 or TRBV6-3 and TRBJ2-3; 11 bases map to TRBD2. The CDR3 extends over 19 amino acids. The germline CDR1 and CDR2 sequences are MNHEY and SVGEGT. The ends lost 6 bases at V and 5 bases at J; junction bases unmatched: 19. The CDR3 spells CASRSIGTSGSQGGDTQYF. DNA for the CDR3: TGTGCCAGCAGATCTATAGGGACTAGCGGCTCGCAGGGGGGAGATACGCAGTATTTT.

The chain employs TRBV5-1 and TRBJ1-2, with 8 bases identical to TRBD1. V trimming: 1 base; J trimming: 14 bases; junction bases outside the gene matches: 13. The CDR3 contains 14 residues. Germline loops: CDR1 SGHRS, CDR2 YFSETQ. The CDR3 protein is CASSLKAGGSLRTF. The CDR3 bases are TGCGCCAGCAGCTTGAAGGCAGGGGGCTCCCTGAGAACCTTC.

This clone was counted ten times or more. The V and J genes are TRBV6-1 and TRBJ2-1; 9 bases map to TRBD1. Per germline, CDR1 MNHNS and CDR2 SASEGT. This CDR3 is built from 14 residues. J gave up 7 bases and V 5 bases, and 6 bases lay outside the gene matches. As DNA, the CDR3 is TGTGCCAGCAGTCAGTACAGGGGGCGGAATGAGCAGTTCTTC. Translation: CASSQYRGRNEQFF.